A selection of T cell receptor beta chains follows, all from one sample in a study of cytomegalovirus exposure and HLA in healthy donors. Some clones are missing from TCRdb's copy, which holds only in-frame ones; the method was immunoSEQ multiplex PCR. This sample has over 140,000 clones; 70% to 85% occur once, and the top ten carry about 1.4%. Source material: PBMCs. These TCRs come from a man aged 30-40 years in good health and CMV-seropositive. Both conserved end residues are part of each CDR3. The order of the fields is clone size, J gene, V gene, D gene, CDR3 DNA, CDR3 protein. D genes are given only for firm matches. Expanded clones are given a class, and other clones once, few, many or no size at all.

>NA|TRBJ2-3|TRBV2|TRBD2
TGTGCCAGCAGTTTGGGACTAGCGGCTAGCACAGATACGCAGTATTTT
CASSLGLAASTDTQYF
>NA|TRBJ1-2|TRBV6-1|TRBD1
TGTGCCAGCACCGCAGACAGGGCTTCTAACTATGGCTACACCTTC
CASTADRASNYGYTF
>few|TRBJ1-2|TRBV18|NA
TGTGCCAGCTCACCTGGGGGCGGAGCATATGGCTACACCTTC
CASSPGGGAYGYTF
>many|TRBJ2-7|TRBV6-5|NA
TGTGCCAGCAGTCCCACCCGGCAGGTGGAATACGAGCAGTACTTC
CASSPTRQVEYEQYF
>NA|TRBJ1-2|TRBV4-1|TRBD1
TGCGCCAGCAGCCAACGGGACAGCCGGTTCTCTGGCTACACCTTC
CASSQRDSRFSGYTF
>NA|TRBJ2-3|TRBV9|TRBD2
TGTGCCAGCAGGAACCTAGCGGACACAGATACGCAGTATTTT
CASRNLADTDTQYF
>NA|TRBJ2-7|TRBV5-4|TRBD1
TGTGCCAGCAGCCCGGACAGGGACCCCTCCTACGAGCAGTACTTC
CASSPDRDPSYEQYF
>NA|TRBJ1-1|TRBV29-1|TRBD1
TGCAGCGTTGTTACAGGGGAAACAACTGAAGCTTTCTTT
CSVVTGETTEAFF
>NA|TRBJ1-5|TRBV5-4|NA
TGTGCCAGCAGCTTGTCAGGTGGCAATCAGCCCCAGCATTTT
CASSLSGGNQPQHF
>NA|TRBJ1-5|TRBV2|NA
TGTGCCAGCAGTGGGGGGCAACTGAGGAATCAGCCCCAGCATTTT
CASSGGQLRNQPQHF
>once|TRBJ2-5|TRBV6-5|TRBD1
TGTGCCAGCAGTTACTCAGGACAGGGTGAGACCCAGTACTTC
CASSYSGQGETQYF
>NA|TRBJ2-3|TRBV5-1|TRBD2
TGCGCCAGCAGCTTGGCGAAACTAGCGGGGGGGCCGCAAGATACGCAGTATTTT
CASSLAKLAGGPQDTQYF
>NA|TRBJ2-1|TRBV7-2|NA
TGTGCCAGCAGCTTAGAGGCGGCTGGGAGTCGCGAGCAGTTCTTC
CASSLEAAGSREQFF
>NA|TRBJ1-5|TRBV9|NA
TGTGCCAGCAGCGTAGGAGGGTACCAGCCCCAGCATTTT
CASSVGGYQPQHF
>NA|TRBJ2-5|TRBV7-6|TRBD2
TGTGCCAGCAGCTTAGAGGCTAGCGGGGGGGCGAAGACCCAGTACTTC
CASSLEASGGAKTQYF
>NA|TRBJ2-7|TRBV6-5|TRBD1
TGTGCCAGCAGTTACTCAGGGACAGGCCTTTTCGAGCAGTACTTC
CASSYSGTGLFEQYF
>NA|TRBJ1-2|TRBV2|NA
TGTGCCAGCAGTCCAGGGGCTGGCTACACCTTC
CASSPGAGYTF
>NA|TRBJ1-2|TRBV28|NA
TGTGCCAGCAGTTTTGGGCTGGCTGGCTACACCTTC
CASSFGLAGYTF
>NA|TRBJ1-1|TRBV9|TRBD1
TGTGCCAGCAGCGTTACGGCCGGGACAGGGAAGAACACTGAAGCTTTCTTT
CASSVTAGTGKNTEAFF
>NA|TRBJ2-7|TRBV28|NA
TGTGCCAGCCTCAGAGGAGGTTCAGGCCACGAGCAGTACTTC
CASLRGGSGHEQYF
>NA|TRBJ2-3|TRBV30|NA
TGTGCCTGGAGTGTAGGGGACTTCTCCACAGATACGCAGTATTTT
CAWSVGDFSTDTQYF
>NA|TRBJ2-7|TRBV18|TRBD1
TGTGCCAGCTCAAAGGACAGGGCCTACGAGCAGTACTTC
CASSKDRAYEQYF
>NA|TRBJ2-7|TRBV28|TRBD2
TGTGCCAGCAGGGAGGGCGGGAGGGTCTACGAGCAGTACTTC
CASREGGRVYEQYF
>NA|TRBJ2-1|TRBV6-5|TRBD1
TGTGCCAGCAGTTACTCGGGGACAGGGGCCCATGAGCAGTTCTTC
CASSYSGTGAHEQFF
>NA|TRBJ2-6|TRBV28|TRBD1
TGTGCCAGCAGTCGGGACAGCTCTGGGGCCAACGTCCTGACTTTC
CASSRDSSGANVLTF
>once|TRBJ1-5|TRBV19|NA
TGTGCCAGTAGTAGGGGGACTGTTAATAGGATGAGGGGCAATCAGCCCCAGCATTTT
CASSRGTVNRMRGNQPQHF
>NA|TRBJ2-1|TRBV30|NA
TGTGCCTGGAGTGTATTCTCGAGCTCCTACAATGAGCAGTTCTTC
CAWSVFSSSYNEQFF
>NA|TRBJ2-7|TRBV6-5|NA
TGTGCCAGCAGCCGGGACAACAGGGACGAGCAGTACTTC
CASSRDNRDEQYF
>NA|TRBJ2-2|TRBV18|TRBD1
TGTGCCAGCTCACCACGAGGGACAGGGGACACCGGGGAGCTGTTTTTT
CASSPRGTGDTGELFF
>once|TRBJ2-1|TRBV5-1|NA
TGCGCCAGCAGCTCTAGCCTAGACAATGAGCAGTTCTTC
CASSSSLDNEQFF
>NA|TRBJ2-3|TRBV28|TRBD1
TGTGCCACCGGGGTTGGAGGACAGGGGGAAGCAGATACGCAGTATTTT
CATGVGGQGEADTQYF
>NA|TRBJ1-1|TRBV15|NA
TGTGCCACCAGCAGAGAGCGGGCTAGCCCTTTGAACACTGAAGCTTTCTTT
CATSRERASPLNTEAFF
>NA|TRBJ1-5|TRBV19|NA
TGTGCCAGTAGTATAGTAAGGGAGAGCAATCAGCCCCAGCATTTT
CASSIVRESNQPQHF
>once|TRBJ1-2|TRBV19|NA
TGTGCCAGTAGGGACCGAGACAGGCTCAACTATGGCTACACCTTC
CASRDRDRLNYGYTF
>NA|TRBJ1-1|TRBV7-3|NA
TGTGCCAGCGGTGAGGGCATGAACACTGAAGCTTTCTTT
CASGEGMNTEAFF
>NA|TRBJ1-6|TRBV5-1|NA
TGCGCCAGCAGCGTTGGGACAACTAGCTCCTATAATTCACCCCTCCACTTT
CASSVGTTSSYNSPLHF
>NA|TRBJ2-2|TRBV28|NA
TGTGCCAGCAGTTCTAGGCGTACCGGGGAGCTGTTTTTT
CASSSRRTGELFF
>NA|TRBJ2-6|TRBV5-4|NA
TGTGCCAGCAGCCCCTCCAGGGGAGCTGGGGCCAACGTCCTGACTTTC
CASSPSRGAGANVLTF
>NA|TRBJ2-1|TRBV4-1|NA
TGCGCCAGCAGCCAAGATCCCACTAGGAGTTCCTACAATGAGCAGTTCTTC
CASSQDPTRSSYNEQFF
>once|TRBJ1-1|TRBV19|NA
TGTGCCAGTAGCTTTACAGCTAACACTGAAGCTTTCTTT
CASSFTANTEAFF
>NA|TRBJ2-1|TRBV7-2|TRBD2
TGTGCCAGCAGCTTAGTTGGGGGGGTTAGCAATGAGCAGTTCTTC
CASSLVGGVSNEQFF
>NA|TRBJ1-1|TRBV6-4|TRBD1
TGTGCCAGCAGTGACGGACAGGCCCGTCTTAAACTGAACACTGAAGCTTTCTTT
CASSDGQARLKLNTEAFF